A single sample gave rise to the 27 T cell receptor beta chains below, sequenced in a study of T-cell reconstitution after alpha-beta-depleted transplantation in children. TCRbeta library construction was performed incorporating unique molecular identifiers. TCRdb re-called the PCR reads through MiXCR, storing one row per CDR3 protein. The sample has 15,000 to 20,000 distinct CDR3 sequences, just over 5% seen once. The sequences come from PBMCs, collected before TCRalphabeta/CD19-depleted stem cell transplant. The receptors originated from a boy aged 10-17 years with acute lymphoblastic leukemia, due to receive a stem cell transplant.

This clonotype showed up many times. The chain has TRBV9 and TRBJ2-3; 9 positions match TRBD1. The germline V gene encodes CDR1 SGDLS and CDR2 YYNGEE. This CDR3 comprises 16 residues. The trim removed 4 bases at V and 0 bases at J, leaving 6 bases unmatched. CDR3 in amino acids: CASSLRTGASTDTQYF. The CDR3, as DNA: TGTGCCAGCAGCTTACGGACAGGGGCTAGCACAGATACGCAGTATTTT. The whole variable domain, remainder taken from reference TRBV9 and TRBJ2-3, is DSGVTQTPKHLITATGQRVTLRCSPRSGDLSVYWYQQSLDQGLQFLIQYYNGEERAKGNILERFSAQQFPDLHSELNLSSLELGDSALYFCASSLRTGASTDTQYFGPGTRLTVL.

This clonotype was seen a handful of times. This chain joins TRBV6-1 and TRBJ1-6; D is ambiguous. The V end lost 9 bases, the J end lost 11 bases, and 17 bases lay between the germline ends. The CDR3 covers 13 residues. Germline CDR1 is MNHNS and CDR2 is SASEGT. The CDR3 nucleotides are TGTGCCAGTCGTTTCCGCCTCGGTGCACCCCTCCACTTT. Translation: CASRFRLGAPLHF.

This clonotype occurred many times. This chain joins TRBV5-1 and TRBJ2-5; 9 nucleotides align to TRBD1. Germline V gene lookup returns CDR1 SGHRS and CDR2 YFSETQ. This CDR3 contains 15 residues. J gave up 0 bases and V 6 bases, and 6 bases lay outside the gene matches. CDR3 residues: CASTRQGGDQETQYF. The CDR3 region has the DNA TGCGCCAGCACGCGACAGGGGGGCGACCAAGAGACCCAGTACTTC.

By sample share, this clonotype is medium-sized. CDR3 in DNA: TGCAGTGCAAATGATCGGGGACAGGGGTACGAAAAACTGTTTTTT. Amino acid sequence: CSANDRGQGYEKLFF. This chain links TRBV20-1 with TRBJ1-4, with 10 bases matching TRBD1. Germline V gene lookup returns CDR1 DFQATT and CDR2 SNEGSKA (reference sequence). The CDR3 has 15 amino acids. V was pared by 6 bases and J by 8 bases, with 12 bases of the junction left unmatched.

This clonotype has only a few counts. This chain joins TRBV19 and TRBJ1-2; TRBD1 is a possible D gene (6 bases). Per germline, CDR1 LNHDA and CDR2 SQIVND (reference sequence). V lost 3 bases to trimming and J lost 2 bases, with 10 bases between them. The CDR3 is made up of 14 amino acids. CDR3 in amino acids: CASSITGFNYGYTF. The CDR3 region has the DNA TGTGCCAGTAGTATTACAGGGTTCAACTATGGCTACACCTTC. Full variable domain (remainder filled in from reference TRBV19 and TRBJ1-2): DGGITQSPKYLFRKEGQNVTLSCEQNLNHDAMYWYRQDPGQGLRLIYYSQIVNDFQKGDIAEGYSVSREKKESFPLTVTSAQKNPTAFYLCASSITGFNYGYTFGSGTRLTVV.

This clonotype came up many times. V is TRBV7-9 and J is TRBJ2-1; weak D call: TRBD2 (6 bases). This CDR3 contains 16 residues. V gave up 5 bases and J gave up 0 bases, with 14 bases separating them. The germline V gene has CDR1 SEHNR and CDR2 FQNEAQ (reference sequence). The CDR3 sequence: CASSTIAESSYNEQFF. The CDR3 DNA reads as TGTGCCAGCAGCACTATAGCGGAGAGCTCCTACAATGAGCAGTTCTTC. The whole variable domain, remainder taken from reference TRBV7-9 and TRBJ2-1, is DTGVSQNPRHKITKRGQNVTFRCDPISEHNRLYWYRQTLGQGPEFLTYFQNEAQLEKSRLLSDRFSAERPKGSFSTLEIQRTEQGDSAMYLCASSTIAESSYNEQFFGPGTRLTVL.

This clonotype was seen ten or more times. CDR3 in amino acids: CASSLGTSGIDGELFF. CDR3 DNA: TGTGCCAGCAGCCTAGGGACTAGCGGGATAGACGGGGAGCTGTTTTTT. The rearrangement links TRBV3-1 to TRBJ2-2; 13 nucleotides align to TRBD2. The germline V gene encodes CDR1 LGHDT and CDR2 YNNKEL (reference sequence). This CDR3 has 16 amino acids. The trim removed 4 bases at V and 7 bases at J, leaving 6 bases unmatched.

The rearrangement links TRBV12-3 or TRBV12-4 to TRBJ2-6; TRBD2 might be the D (6 bases). CDR3 size: 17 residues. Trimming removed 1 base from V and 2 bases from J, with 12 bases in between. The CDR3 coding sequence is TGTGCCAGCAGTTTAGGGAGGGGTCAGACTGGGGCCAACGTCCTGACTTTC. Amino acid sequence: CASSLGRGQTGANVLTF.

The genes are TRBV6-5 and TRBJ2-7; TRBD2 aligns across 7 bases. Trimming removed 0 bases from V and 0 bases from J; junction bases left unmatched: 11. This CDR3 contains 18 residues. Looked up from germline, CDR1 is MNHEY and CDR2 is SVGAGI. CDR3 coding DNA: TGTGCCAGCAGTTACTCGTCGGGGGGAGGGTCCCTCTCCTACGAGCAGTACTTC. Its translation: CASSYSSGGGSLSYEQYF.

This clonotype has at least ten counts. V is TRBV9 and J is TRBJ1-4; D may be TRBD1 (6 bases). V was cut by 4 bases and J by 7 bases, with 20 bases left in between. CDR1 is SGDLS, CDR2 YYNGEE, per germline. The CDR3 extends over 16 amino acids. The CDR3 reads CASSPHVGRGSEKLFF. The DNA of the CDR3 is TGTGCCAGCAGCCCCCATGTTGGCAGGGGAAGTGAAAAACTGTTTTTT.

The sample holds many counts of this clonotype. The chain couples TRBV18 to TRBJ1-1, with 9 bases identical to TRBD1. The germline gives CDR1 KGHSH, CDR2 LQKENI. This CDR3 comprises 16 residues. Losses at the gene ends were 3 bases for V and 4 bases for J; bases not matched to a gene: 9. DNA of the CDR3: TGTGCCAGCTCACCCACCGGGACAGGGAGAGGCACTGAAGCTTTCTTT. Amino acid sequence: CASSPTGTGRGTEAFF.

V and J are TRBV19 and TRBJ2-1, with 8 bases fitting TRBD1. This CDR3 comprises 16 residues. The junction had 10 bases not matched to a gene; V was cut back by 3 bases and J by 6 bases. Germline CDR1 is LNHDA and CDR2 is SQIVND (reference sequence). CDR3 amino acids: CASSIGVAGGFNEQFF. The CDR3 DNA reads TGTGCCAGTAGTATTGGTGTCGCAGGGGGCTTCAATGAGCAGTTCTTC.

This clonotype was seen a handful of times. V usage is TRBV12-5 and J usage is TRBJ2-7; no definite D call. The CDR3 length is 12 residues. In germline, CDR1 is LGHNT, CDR2 FRNRAP. V was shortened by 5 bases and J by 3 bases, with 8 bases between the two germline ends. CDR3 loop: CASGASDYEQYF. CDR3 DNA: TGTGCTAGTGGTGCTTCAGACTACGAGCAGTACTTC.

The table lists this clonotype with many counts. The chain uses TRBV18 and TRBJ2-1; unclear D gene. The V gene lost 3 bases and the J gene lost 1 base, with 4 bases spanning the gap. The CDR3 sequence is 13 residues long. Germline loops: CDR1 KGHSH, CDR2 LQKENI. CDR3 DNA sequence: TGTGCCAGCTCACCTCAATCCTACAATGAGCAGTTCTTC. This sequence encodes CASSPQSYNEQFF.

This clonotype was found many times. This chain joins TRBV7-8 and TRBJ2-3, with 7 bases aligning to TRBD1. The trim removed 5 bases at V and 1 base at J, leaving 9 bases unmatched. This CDR3 region has 16 residues. Per the germline V gene, CDR1 is SGHVS and CDR2 is FQNEAQ. The DNA of the CDR3 is TGTGCCAGCAGCAGGGACAGAATTCCTGGCACAGATACGCAGTATTTT. Its translation: CASSRDRIPGTDTQYF.

This clonotype occurred many times. This chain connects TRBV28 to TRBJ1-1; D is unclear. Trimming cost V 4 bases and J 2 bases, with 8 bases left between them. CDR1 MDHEN and CDR2 SYDVKM come from the germline V gene. The CDR3 is 13 amino acids. The CDR3, as DNA: TGTGCCAGCAGTTCGGTAGAAAACACTGAAGCTTTCTTT. This codes for CASSSVENTEAFF.

In its sample, this clonotype ranks as medium-sized (0.01 to 0.1%). This chain connects TRBV9 to TRBJ2-1, with 9 bases that match TRBD1. CDR1 is SGDLS, CDR2 YYNGEE, per germline. J was trimmed by 4 bases and V by 4 bases; bases with no gene match: 3. The length of the CDR3 is 14 residues. Here the CDR3 reads CASSRDRDYNEQFF. The DNA of the CDR3 is TGTGCCAGCAGCCGGGACAGGGATTACAATGAGCAGTTCTTC.

This clonotype has ten or more counts. This chain joins TRBV5-5 and TRBJ1-5; a possible D gene is TRBD1 (6 bases). The CDR3 runs 14 residues. Per the germline V gene, CDR1 is SGHKS and CDR2 is YYEKEE (reference sequence). V was trimmed by 4 bases and J by 7 bases, leaving 15 bases between them. The CDR3 sequence is CASSGGPGGQPQHF. CDR3 bases: TGTGCCAGCAGCGGGGGCCCGGGAGGGCAGCCCCAGCATTTT.

This clonotype was counted many times. The chain couples TRBV3-1 to TRBJ1-1; no clear D gene. V was shortened by 0 bases and J by 5 bases, with 7 bases between the two germline ends. This CDR3 spans 13 amino acids. Looked up from germline, CDR1 is LGHDT and CDR2 is YNNKEL (reference sequence). The CDR3 coding sequence is TGTGCCAGCAGCCAAGAGGGAAAGACTGAAGCTTTCTTT. This gives the protein CASSQEGKTEAFF. Full variable domain (remainder filled in from reference TRBV3-1 and TRBJ1-1): DTAVSQTPKYLVTQMGNDKSIKCEQNLGHDTMYWYKQDSKKFLKIMFSYNNKELIINETVPNRFSPKSPDKAHLNLHINSLELGDSAVYFCASSQEGKTEAFFGQGTRLTVV.

This clonotype is labeled as medium-sized. The chain links TRBV20-1 to TRBJ2-5, with TRBD1 identical over 9 bases. Trimming removed 6 bases from V and 3 bases from J; junction bases left unmatched: 11. The CDR3 consists of 15 residues. Germline V CDR1 and CDR2: DFQATT, SNEGSKA (reference sequence). In DNA form, the CDR3 reads TGCAGTGCCCACCGATGGACAGGGGTAAAAGAGACCCAGTACTTC. This sequence encodes CSAHRWTGVKETQYF.

This clonotype was counted at least ten times. The V call is TRBV6-1, the J call TRBJ2-7; TRBD1 aligns across 11 bases. V shed 5 bases, J shed 4 bases, and the junction held 7 bases outside the gene matches. Germline CDR1 reads MNHNS; CDR2 reads SASEGT. This CDR3 contains 15 residues. CDR3 nucleotide sequence: TGTGCCAGCAGTAGAACCGGGACAGGGGGTTACGAGCAGTACTTC. Its protein product is CASSRTGTGGYEQYF.

The chain links TRBV10-3 to TRBJ2-5; D is perhaps TRBD2 (6 bases). The DNA end is more similar to TRBJ2-7, so the J call may be wrong. The CDR3 consists of 14 residues. CDR1 and CDR2 from the germline V gene are ENHRY and SYGVKD. CDR3 protein: CAAKPRGGAYEQYF. In nucleotides, the CDR3 is TGTGCCGCCAAACCTAGGGGCGGGGCCTACGAGCAGTACTTC.

This clonotype was recorded at least ten times. The chain couples TRBV4-3 to TRBJ1-2, with D unclear. V lost 0 bases, J lost 0 bases, and 11 bases lay in between. Germline V CDR1 and CDR2: LGHNA, YSLEER. The CDR3 is 16 residues long. The CDR3 coding sequence is TGCGCCAGCAGCCAAGACTGGAAAGGGTCTAACTATGGCTACACCTTC. Protein: CASSQDWKGSNYGYTF.

This clonotype is medium-sized (0.01 to 0.1%). The rearrangement links TRBV28 to TRBJ2-3; 9 bases are shared with TRBD2. Germline CDR1 is MDHEN and CDR2 is SYDVKM. This CDR3 is built from 17 residues. Unmatched junction bases numbered 12, after V lost 4 bases and J lost 4 bases. CDR3 region: CASSSPLFSGSPDTQYF. The CDR3 DNA reads TGTGCCAGCAGTTCCCCCCTTTTTAGCGGGAGCCCAGATACGCAGTATTTT.

This clonotype has a count of ten or more. The chain uses TRBV28 and TRBJ2-3, with a weak D call TRBD2 (6 bases). This CDR3 is 17 amino acids long. Trimming cost V 5 bases and J 2 bases, with 20 bases left between them. Germline assignment: CDR1 MDHEN and CDR2 SYDVKM. DNA of the CDR3: TGTGCCAGCAGTCCCCTTGGGGGGTGGGCAGCCACAGATACGCAGTATTTT. This gives the protein CASSPLGGWAATDTQYF.

In its sample, this clonotype was seen many times. This chain connects TRBV7-2 to TRBJ2-1; TRBD2 might be the D (7 bases). This CDR3 comprises 16 residues. From germline, CDR1 is SGHTA and CDR2 FQGNSA. Trimming pared 4 bases from V and 8 bases from J, leaving 21 bases between. The CDR3 spells CASSWADGGAVDEQFF. The CDR3 DNA reads as TGTGCCAGCAGCTGGGCAGATGGGGGGGCCGTAGATGAGCAGTTCTTC.

This clonotype has a count of ten or more. V gene TRBV27 combines with J gene TRBJ2-7, with 8 positions matching TRBD1. Trimming took 2 bases from V and 4 from J; bases not matched to a gene: 7. Per the germline V gene, CDR1 is MNHEY and CDR2 is SMNVEV (reference sequence). This CDR3 is 15 amino acids long. DNA for the CDR3: TGTGCCAGCAGTTTACAGGCAGGGGGCTCTTACGAGCAGTACTTC. Translating gives CASSLQAGGSYEQYF.